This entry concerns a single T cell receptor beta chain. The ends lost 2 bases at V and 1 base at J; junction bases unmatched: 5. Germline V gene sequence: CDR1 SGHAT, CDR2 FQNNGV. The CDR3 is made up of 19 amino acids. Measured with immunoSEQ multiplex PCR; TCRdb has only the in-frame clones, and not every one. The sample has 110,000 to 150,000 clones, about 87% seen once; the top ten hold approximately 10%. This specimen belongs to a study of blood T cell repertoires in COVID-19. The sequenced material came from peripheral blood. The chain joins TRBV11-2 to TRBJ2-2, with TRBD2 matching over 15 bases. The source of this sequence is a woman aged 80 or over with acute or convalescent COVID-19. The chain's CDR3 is CASSLLQGLAGGNTGELFF. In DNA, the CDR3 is TGTGCCAGCAGCTTACTCCAGGGACTAGCGGGGGGGAACACCGGGGAGCTGTTTTTT.